This TCR beta chain was obtained from a study of blood T cell repertoires in COVID-19. Looking at the study overall: Researchers got acute and convalescent COVID-19 samples from the United States, Italy and Spain. T cells, B-cell-depleted T cells, or PBMCs supplied cDNA or gDNA.

Original data processing: How many nucleated cells were present was estimated from reference gene primer amplification. Generated by immunoSEQ multiplex PCR, the TCRdb table keeps only in-frame clones and is missing some. Clone size and the V and J calls come from that table; the DNA yielded D and trimming. The sample lists 37,000 or so clones, about 82% occurring once. CDR1 is SEHNR, CDR2 FQNEAQ, per germline (reference sequence). Trimming took 5 bases from V and 7 from J; bases not matched to a gene: 9. This CDR3 comprises 15 residues. The sequenced material came from peripheral blood. The V call is TRBV7-9, the J call TRBJ2-4; 9 nucleotides match TRBD1. This receptor was obtained from a human donor in a cohort sampled during active COVID-19. The CDR3 sequence: CASSLLRDRENIQYF. In DNA, the CDR3 is TGTGCCAGCAGCCTCCTCCGGGACAGGGAGAACATTCAGTACTTC.